This T cell receptor (beta chain) was found in a study of blood T cell repertoires in COVID-19 (dated by TCRdb to 2020 to 2022). In terms of the full investigation: The collaborator samples originated in the United States, Italy and Spain and spanned the acute and convalescent phases of COVID-19. HLA class I and class II types, where available, came from metadata supplied by the sample provider rather than from assay-based typing. A de-identified subject ID, COVID-19 status, age in years and sex were almost always included in the sample metadata. The samples were drawn from two sources: the first 160 participants of the ongoing ImmuneRACE study, and 1,200 or so subjects contributed by 6 global collaborators. Deeply sampled blood TCRbeta repertoires from subjects exposed to, actively infected with, or recovered from COVID-19 were included in the dataset. The material from the prospective study consisted of cDNA or gDNA derived from T cells, B-cell-depleted T cells, or PBMCs. The repertoires were released in a freely available public database intended as a resource for research on the immune response to SARS-CoV-2.

Enrolling through a virtual design, the prospective study's participants ranged in age from roughly 18 to 95 years and lived across around 25 United States geographic areas. In the prospective study, cohorts were assigned on the basis of participant-reported clinical history obtained from a screening survey and a study questionnaire. For ImmuneRACE Cohort 3, a participant was defined as recovered based on two consecutive negative NP/OP PCR tests, clearance by a healthcare professional, or resolution of symptoms. Each participant in the prospective study had whole blood, serum and a nasopharyngeal or oropharyngeal swab collected by mobile phlebotomists. Prospective study participants could optionally give additional blood draws and questionnaires over an approximately two-month period. Prospective study blood samples were shipped either frozen or at room temperature before DNA extraction. Broader findings and caveats from the paper: Clinical and demographic metadata were provided uncurated, with the amount varying by source and participant.

Per the germline V gene (reference sequence), LGHDT is the CDR1 and YNNKEL is the CDR2. Counted from cysteine to phenylalanine, this CDR3 has 14 amino acids. The only DNA kept is the CDR3, 42 bases in frame from the first base. Trimmed from V: 5 bases; trimmed from J: 8 bases; junction bases lacking a gene match: 6. As for this clone: What antigen it recognizes has not been identified. Per-base quality was not reported, and no clone a single base away is much larger than it.

The immunoSEQ Assay, a bias-controlled multiplex PCR, was used to amplify TCRbeta CDR3 regions from genomic DNA. Regarding the original processing steps: Within the assay, amplification of reference gene primers was used to estimate how many nucleated cells each sample contained. To quantify the absolute abundance of each unique TCRbeta CDR3 rearrangement, sequence reads were collapsed and filtered. For each sample, productive Simpson clonality was calculated as the square root of Simpson's diversity index over productive rearrangements. Here the immuneACCESS table is served through TCRdb, limited to in-frame sequences with V and J called. Missing clones are a known gap in these copies; in checked studies unresolved V genes cover under half, and the rest lacks a known reason. V, J and clone size were drawn from that table, and D and trimming were deduced from the DNA. The sample table holds over 250,000 clones, of which about nine tenths were seen once. In total, the top ten clones hold 8% to 9% of the sample.

The sequencing sample was made of PBMCs or T cells enriched from blood (not recorded which). The TCR was taken from a woman between 18 and 30 years old who had recovered from COVID-19. The chain couples TRBV3-1 (or the pseudogene TRBV3-2) to TRBJ2-1, with TRBD2 matching 10 junction bases. The nucleotide sequence is TGTGCCAGCAGCTCCGGGACTAGCGTCTATGAGCAGTTCTTC. Its translation is CASSSGTSVYEQFF.